This entry concerns a single TCR beta chain. V lost 0 bases to trimming and J lost 8 bases, with 13 bases between them. Looked up from germline, CDR1 is SNHLY and CDR2 is FYNNEI. The CDR3 totals 14 residues. This record comes from a study of blood T cell repertoires in COVID-19. Clones were sequenced by immunoSEQ multiplex PCR, and TCRdb holds only the in-frame ones, with some missing. The data show approximately 300,000 clones, about 93% seen once. This receptor was identified in a woman between 25 and 40 years old with COVID-19, enrolled during active disease. J is TRBJ1-2 and V is TRBV2; D possibly corresponds to TRBD1 (5 bases). The sequenced sample was peripheral blood. The CDR3, as DNA: TGTGCCAGCAGTGAAGCGCGACGGGGGAGGGGCTACACCTTC. The encoded protein is CASSEARRGRGYTF.